This T cell receptor (beta chain) was identified in a study of siplizumab effects on memory and regulatory T cells. TCRdb's copy holds only in-frame clones and misses some; the assay was immunoSEQ multiplex PCR. The repertoire includes about 120,000 clones, 80% to 95% of them detected once, and 1% to 1.5% sits in the top ten. V was clipped by 2 bases and J by 1 base, with 11 bases between them. The CDR3 runs to 15 residues. Germline V gives CDR1 MNHNY, CDR2 SVGAGI (reference sequence). Input material: CD4+ T cells sorted from blood. The rearrangement uses TRBV6-6 and TRBJ2-5, with D perhaps matching TRBD2 (6 bases). This receptor was taken from a human donor in good health. This CDR3 reads CASSYRVAAQETQYF. Written as DNA, the CDR3 is TGTGCCAGCAGTTACCGGGTAGCGGCCCAAGAGACCCAGTACTTC.